This T cell receptor (beta chain) was captured by sequencing in a study of T-cell memory formation after mild COVID-19. Overall study context: The TCR clusters were mostly specific to one donor.

TCR alpha and TCR beta cDNA libraries carrying sample barcodes and UMIs were produced by 5'RACE using constant-segment primers. TCRdb analysed the 5' RACE reads with MiXCR anew, one entry per CDR3 protein. This sample has 470,000 or so distinct CDR3 sequences, with more than 15% found just once. This clonotype has a single count. The target antigen is unknown. Unmatched junction bases numbered 6, after V lost 8 bases and J lost 1 base. The germline CDR1 and CDR2 sequences are MNHEY and SVGAGI. The CDR3 spans 14 residues. Findings of the study overall: Among contracting clones, CD4+ were mainly CM/EM and CD8+ enriched in EMRA. That cross-reactive memory joined was suggested by some responding clones appearing in pre-infection memory.

Sequenced sample: PBMCs or a T cell subset sorted from them (not recorded which). The source is a man between 18 and 29 years old who had mild COVID-19 (a few samples of this study predate the infection). Cell type and time point are not known. The chain links TRBV6-5 to TRBJ1-1; 8 nucleotides agree with TRBD1. In DNA form, the CDR3 reads TGTGCCAGCGGGAGAGACAGGGGGAACACTGAAGCTTTCTTT. It yields the protein CASGRDRGNTEAFF.